The 15 T cell receptor beta chains below all came from one sample that was sequenced in a study of blood T cell repertoires in COVID-19. The assay was immunoSEQ multiplex PCR, and TCRdb's table has in-frame clones only and misses some. The data hold 150,000 to 200,000 clones, with roughly 90% observed a single time. The sample was peripheral blood. These receptors originate from a woman in her sixties or seventies with acute or convalescent COVID-19.

This chain connects TRBV19 to TRBJ2-3, with D perhaps matching TRBD2 (6 bases). Per the germline V gene, CDR1 is LNHDA and CDR2 is SQIVND (reference sequence). This CDR3 has 18 residues. Between the trimmed V and J ends, which lost 0 bases and 3 bases, there was a span of 19 bases. CDR3 protein: CASSIDRRGLRRTDTQYF. CDR3 coding DNA: TGTGCCAGTAGTATAGATAGGAGGGGCCTACGGCGGACAGATACGCAGTATTTT.

This sequence joins TRBV18 and TRBJ2-1, with 9 nucleotides matching TRBD2. The junction had 13 bases not matched to a gene; V was cut back by 5 bases and J by 5 bases. The CDR3 has 17 residues. The germline CDR1 and CDR2 sequences are KGHSH and LQKENI. In DNA, the CDR3 is TGTGCCAGCTCAAAATTTGAGGCAGCGGGGGGCCACAATGAGCAGTTCTTC. Its protein product is CASSKFEAAGGHNEQFF.

This chain uses TRBV18 with TRBJ2-7; 11 nucleotides line up with TRBD1. Trimming cost V 2 bases and J 6 bases; bases outside gene matches: 6. The CDR3 has 15 residues. The V gene's germline CDR1 is KGHSH and CDR2 LQKENI. CDR3 sequence (DNA): TGTGCCAGCTCACCAAGGGACAGGGGGTGGTCCGAGCAGTACTTC. Its protein is CASSPRDRGWSEQYF.

The chain employs TRBV9 and TRBJ1-4; tentative D call: TRBD1 (6 bases). CDR3 size: 14 residues. The V and J ends lost 3 bases and 5 bases respectively, with 11 bases between them. The germline V gene encodes CDR1 SGDLS and CDR2 YYNGEE. DNA for the CDR3: TGTGCCAGCAGCGGCGACAGGAGGAATGAAAAACTGTTTTTT. This gives the protein CASSGDRRNEKLFF.

This sequence joins TRBV7-9 and TRBJ1-6; D unclear. This CDR3 contains 14 residues. The ends were cut back, 5 bases at V and 9 bases at J, with 14 bases in the middle. The germline gives CDR1 SEHNR, CDR2 FQNEAQ (reference sequence). The CDR3 nucleotides read TGTGCCAGCAGCCAAAATAGTGACACTTCACCCCTCCACTTT. Translating it yields CASSQNSDTSPLHF.

The chain is built from TRBV29-1 and TRBJ1-2, with 7 bases aligning to TRBD1. CDR1 is SQVTM and CDR2 is ANQGSEA in the germline V gene. V lost 5 bases, J lost 8 bases, and 11 bases stayed unmatched. The CDR3 is made up of 13 amino acids. In nucleotides, the CDR3 is TGCAGCGTTTCTGCAGGGGGTTTATTCGGCTACACCTTC. It is translated as CSVSAGGLFGYTF.

The chain couples TRBV7-8 to TRBJ1-1, with D possibly TRBD1 on 6 matching bases. This CDR3 spans 12 amino acids. CDR1 is SGHVS and CDR2 is FQNEAQ in the germline V gene. Trimming removed 5 bases from V and 5 bases from J, with 9 bases in between. CDR3 in amino acids: CASSQDRTEAFF. The DNA for the CDR3 is TGTGCCAGCAGCCAAGACAGGACTGAAGCTTTCTTT. Based on the CDR3 plus reference TRBV7-8 and TRBJ1-1, the full variable domain is GAGVSQSPRYKVAKRGQDVALRCDPISGHVSLFWYQQALGQGPEFLTYFQNEAQLDKSGLPSDRFFAERPEGSVSTLKIQRTQQEDSAVYLCASSQDRTEAFFGQGTRLTVV.

This chain links TRBV7-2 with TRBJ2-7; TRBD1 matches 11 bases. J gave up 6 bases and V 5 bases, and 6 bases lay outside the gene matches. The CDR3 has 14 amino acids. Germline V gene lookup returns CDR1 SGHTA and CDR2 FQGNSA. As DNA, the CDR3 is TGTGCCAGCAGCATCGGGACAGGGGGTGGCGAGCAGTACTTC. Protein sequence: CASSIGTGGGEQYF.

In nucleotides, the CDR3 is TGCGCCAGCAGCTCGGACAGAGGCACAGATACGCAGTATTTT. Protein product: CASSSDRGTDTQYF. The V and J genes are TRBV5-1 and TRBJ2-3, with D possibly being TRBD1 (6 bases). CDR1 is SGHRS, CDR2 YFSETQ, per germline. The CDR3 loop spans 14 amino acids. Between the trimmed V and J ends, which lost 3 bases and 1 base, there was a span of 9 bases.

CDR3 sequence (DNA): TGTGCCAGCAGTTCAGGGGGCTCGGGGAAATCTGAAGCTTTCTTT. Residues: CASSSGGSGKSEAFF. The J gene is TRBJ1-1, the V gene TRBV6-5; 8 bases align to TRBD1. V dropped 4 bases and J dropped 6; count of bases not matched to a gene: 10. This CDR3 is 15 amino acids long. Germline V CDR1 and CDR2: MNHEY, SVGAGI.

The V gene is TRBV3-1 (or the pseudogene TRBV3-2), the J gene TRBJ1-2; D remains ambiguous. Looked up from germline, CDR1 is LGHDT and CDR2 is YNNKEL (reference sequence). CDR3 length: 15 amino acids. Trimming left V 2 bases short and J 4 bases short, with 14 bases between. DNA of the CDR3: TGTGCCAGCAGCCAACAAGGCGGGCGATCCTATGGCTACACCTTC. Translated: CASSQQGGRSYGYTF.

This sequence joins TRBV4-3 and TRBJ2-5; D is ambiguous. This CDR3 is built from 21 residues. V was pared by 0 bases and J by 0 bases, with 26 bases between. The germline gives CDR1 LGHNA, CDR2 YSLEER. Here the CDR3 DNA reads TGCGCCAGCAGCCAAGACACCAAGACCGGGTCTTCCCGACGGTACCAAGAGACCCAGTACTTC. Encoded protein: CASSQDTKTGSSRRYQETQYF.

The J gene is TRBJ2-7, the V gene TRBV6-6; the D gene is possibly TRBD1 (6 bases). Trimming shortened V by 5 bases and J by 4 bases, and 15 bases separated the two germline ends. The CDR3 has 14 amino acids. CDR1 MNHNY and CDR2 SVGAGI come from the germline V gene (reference sequence). The CDR3 is CASSKTGTQYEQYF. CDR3 nucleotide sequence: TGTGCCAGCAGTAAAACCGGGACACAATACGAGCAGTACTTC.

There are a few counts of this clone. This chain uses TRBV21-1 with TRBJ1-3. TRBV21-1 is tagged as a pseudogene. CDR3 length: 13 residues. Here the CDR3 reads CASSKVSGNTIYF. CDR3 nucleotides: TGTGCCAGCAGCAAAGTCTCCGGAAACACCATATATTTT.

The chain uses TRBV5-1 and TRBJ2-5; possibly TRBD1 for D (5 bases). The CDR3 is 14 residues long. Germline CDR1 and CDR2: SGHRS and YFSETQ. Trimming stripped 0 bases from V and 4 bases from J, with 10 bases between. Written as DNA, the CDR3 is TGCGCCAGCAGCTTGGTGGGGCAGGGAGAGACCCAGTACTTC. It yields the protein CASSLVGQGETQYF. Together with reference TRBV5-1 and TRBJ2-5, the CDR3 gives the full variable domain: KAGVTQTPRYLIKTRGQQVTLSCSPISGHRSVSWYQQTPGQGLQFLFEYFSETQRNKGNFPGRFSGRQFSNSRSEMNVSTLELGDSALYLCASSLVGQGETQYFGPGTRLLVL.